The clone carrying this T cell receptor beta chain has a count of ten or more. Its antigen is undetermined. This record comes from a study of T cells after yellow fever vaccination. The 5'RACE template-switching step produced TCR cDNA and added a universal primer site and UMIs. One entry per CDR3 protein results from TCRdb running MiXCR on the 5' RACE reads. Here the sample spans under 200,000 distinct CDR3 sequences, around 7.3% being singletons. Overall study findings and caveats: At 96% for CD4 and approximately 88% for CD8, most primary-vaccination clones showed up again after the booster. The secondary T-cell response peaked on day 5, not day 15, but was weaker. Clonotypes appearing in both CD4 and CD8 compartments existed, and their share was small.

This TCR was sampled from a young man who received the YFV17D yellow fever vaccine. The specimen was CD4+ T cells sorted from PBMCs, collected 5 days after the first yellow fever vaccination.

CDR3 DNA sequence: TGTGCCAGCAGAACTGCACGGGTGGGCTCCGGTGGTCCGTATTTT. This sequence encodes CASRTARVGSGGPYF. V gene TRBV7-8 combines with J gene TRBJ2-3; D not certain. The germline gives CDR1 SGHVS, CDR2 FQNEAQ. The CDR3 totals 15 residues. V was pared by 6 bases and J by 14 bases, with 27 bases between.